This T cell receptor (beta chain) comes out of a study of post-analysis software for immune sequencing data. The library was made from cDNA and included unique molecular identifiers. MiXCR was run by TCRdb on the PCR reads, yielding one entry per CDR3 protein. This sample has 400,000 to 500,000 distinct CDR3 sequences, with roughly 38% found just once. About this clonotype: Its specificity is not known.

V lost 5 bases, J lost 8 bases, and 16 bases lay in between. The CDR3 has 15 residues. Overall study results and limits: Comparison of patients with controls showed four or five TRBV segments more frequent in patients, TRBV5-6, TRBV5-1 and TRBV20-1 among them.

This clonotype was obtained from a girl aged 2-15 years with multiple sclerosis. Sequencing was carried out using blood. This chain links TRBV12-3 or TRBV12-4 with TRBJ1-6; D uncertain. As DNA, the CDR3 is TGTGCCAGCAGTCCCCGCGGCCAGACCCATTCACCCCTCCACTTT. It is translated as CASSPRGQTHSPLHF.